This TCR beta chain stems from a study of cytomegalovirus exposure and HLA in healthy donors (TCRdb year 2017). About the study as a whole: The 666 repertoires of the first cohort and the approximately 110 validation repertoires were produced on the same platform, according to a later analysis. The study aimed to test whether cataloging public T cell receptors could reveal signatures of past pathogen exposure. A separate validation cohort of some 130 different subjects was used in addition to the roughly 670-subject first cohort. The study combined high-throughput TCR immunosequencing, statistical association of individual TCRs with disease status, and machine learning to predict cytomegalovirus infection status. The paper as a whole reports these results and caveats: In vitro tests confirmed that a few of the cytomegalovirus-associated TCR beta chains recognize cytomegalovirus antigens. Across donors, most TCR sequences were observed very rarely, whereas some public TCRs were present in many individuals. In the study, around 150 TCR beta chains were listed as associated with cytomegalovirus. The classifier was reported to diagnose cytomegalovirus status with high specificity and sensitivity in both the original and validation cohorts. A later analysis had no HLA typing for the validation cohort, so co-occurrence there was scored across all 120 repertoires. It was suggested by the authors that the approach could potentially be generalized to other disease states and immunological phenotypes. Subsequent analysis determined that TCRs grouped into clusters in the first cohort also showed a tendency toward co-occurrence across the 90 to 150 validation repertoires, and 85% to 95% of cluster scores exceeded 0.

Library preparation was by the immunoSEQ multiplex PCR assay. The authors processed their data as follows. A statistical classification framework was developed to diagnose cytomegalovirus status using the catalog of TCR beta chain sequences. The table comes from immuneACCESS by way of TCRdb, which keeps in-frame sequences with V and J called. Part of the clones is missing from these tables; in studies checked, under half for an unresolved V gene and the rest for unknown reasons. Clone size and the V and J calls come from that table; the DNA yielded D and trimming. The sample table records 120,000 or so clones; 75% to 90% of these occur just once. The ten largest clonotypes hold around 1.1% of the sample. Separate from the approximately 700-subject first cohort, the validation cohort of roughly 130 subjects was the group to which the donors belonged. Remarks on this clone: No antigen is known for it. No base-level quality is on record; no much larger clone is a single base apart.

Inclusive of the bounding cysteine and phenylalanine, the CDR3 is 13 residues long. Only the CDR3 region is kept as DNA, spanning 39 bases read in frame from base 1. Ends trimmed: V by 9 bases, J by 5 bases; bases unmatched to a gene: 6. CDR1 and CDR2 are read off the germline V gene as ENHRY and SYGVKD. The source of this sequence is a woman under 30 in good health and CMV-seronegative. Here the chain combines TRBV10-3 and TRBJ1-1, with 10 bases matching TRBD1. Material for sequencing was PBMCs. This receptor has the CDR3 CAISGTGVTEAFF. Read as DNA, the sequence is TGTGCCATATCCGGGACAGGGGTAACTGAAGCTTTCTTT.